The clone carrying this TCR beta chain has a handful of counts. Its matching antigen is unknown. These data originate in a study of identical twins. General observations from the study: Possibly, invariant MAIT and iNKT cells partly confounded zero-insertion analyses. Abundant beta clonotypes from cord blood bore fewer insertions; memory repertoires lacked this pattern.

The J segment lost 7 bases and the V segment lost 2 bases, leaving 7 bases of the junction unmatched. Germline V gene data show CDR1 as SEHNR and CDR2 as FQNEAQ (reference sequence). The CDR3 spans 15 residues. The authors used template switching to add a universal primer site and gave cDNA unique molecular identifiers. TCRdb called the 5' RACE reads again in MiXCR, with one record for every CDR3 protein. The data contain 600,000 to 850,000 distinct CDR3 sequences, over 15% of them seen just once; the ten biggest clones take up roughly 13%. This sample was shared with a second study, whose subject was T cells expressing NK-cell markers. That report notes: These same clonotypes (in a handful of donors) also led the CD3+CD56-NKG2C+ fraction.

Sequencing was performed on PBMCs. The chain combines TRBV7-9 with TRBJ2-1; 8 bases match TRBD1. The sequence derives from a woman between 18 and 29 years old in good health. CDR3 sequence (DNA): TGTGCCAGCAGCTTAATCATGGACAGGGATAATGAGCAGTTCTTC. This translates into CASSLIMDRDNEQFF.